The TCR beta chain described here comes from a study of molecular identifiers for immune sequencing clone quantification. The CDR3 length is 13 residues. Trimming at V came to 1 base and at J to 2 bases, leaving 0 bases not matched to a gene. From germline, CDR1 is SQVTM and CDR2 ANQGSEA. This clonotype was counted ten times or more. Its antigen is as yet unknown. Sorting selected naive CD8 T cells with a CD8+CD4-CCR7+CD45RA+ phenotype. In preparing bulk TCR libraries, previously described methods and listed TCR primers were used. TCRdb analysed the PCR reads with MiXCR anew, one entry per CDR3 protein. The sample includes approximately 500,000 distinct CDR3 sequences, around 23% of them seen just once. General study findings and limits: Clones above 20 RNA copies contained over 98% of effector molecules but under 1% of naive ones.

The clonotype originates from a human donor in good health. Some libraries in this study had Jurkat cell RNA spiked in. This chain links TRBV29-1 with TRBJ1-2, with 8 bases lining up with TRBD1. Sequencing input: naive CD8+ T cells from blood, with Jurkat cell RNA spiked in. This sample's subset: FACS-sorted CD8+CD4-CCR7+CD45RA+ naive T cells. The CDR3 region has the DNA TGCAGCGTTGAAGGACAGGGGAACTATGGCTACACCTTC. Translating it yields CSVEGQGNYGYTF.